This TCR beta chain originates from a study of shared clonotypes between healthy human individuals. Measured with immunoSEQ multiplex PCR; TCRdb has only the in-frame clones, and not every one. The sample consists of roughly 500,000 clones, about 96% of them appearing once. The junction had 6 bases not matched to a gene; V was cut back by 2 bases and J by 2 bases. This CDR3 is built from 15 residues. The germline CDR1 and CDR2 sequences are SGHVS and FQNEAQ. Points on this clone: The antigen remains undetermined.

Study-level findings and limits: Larger estimated richness was generally seen in naive subsets than in memory subsets.

The sample taken for sequencing was naive CD4+ T cells sorted from blood. Subset indicated: CD45RA+ positively selected. The source is a woman aged 25 to 39 in good health. V is TRBV7-8 and J is TRBJ2-7; TRBD2 aligns across 7 bases. CDR3: CASSLPRTSPYEQYF. In DNA, the CDR3 is TGTGCCAGCAGCTTACCCCGGACTAGTCCCTACGAGCAGTACTTC.